This T cell receptor beta chain comes out of a study of synovial regulatory T cells in juvenile arthritis (dated by TCRdb to 2013 to 2016). Broadly, across the study: Of the sequenced patients, three were therapy-naive, one was treated with methotrexate plus infliximab, five or six were treated with methotrexate, and one lacked treatment information. The TCR repertoire comparisons covered Treg and Teff subsets from some 10 JIA patients with active disease. Effector T cell subsets were also sequenced in this cohort for comparisons, but the Treg dataset alone covers only blood and synovial fluid Treg cells. Using matched patient samples, the researchers compared TCRbeta CDR3 repertoires across three groups: blood iaTreg cells, other blood Treg cells and synovial fluid Treg cells. General findings and caveats noted by the study authors: More CDR3 sequences were shared by synovial Treg cells with iaTreg cells than with other blood Treg cells, and a closer relation was confirmed by Chao-Jaccard similarity. iaTreg TCR repertoires were largely private across patients and partially overlapped with synovial Teff and blood CPL repertoires.

Per the germline V gene, SGHTA is the CDR1 and FQGNSA is the CDR2. Reading from cysteine to phenylalanine, the CDR3 counts 15 amino acids. DNA is not on record. A word on this clone: Its antigen target is currently unknown.

To prepare the library, the immunoSEQ multiplex PCR assay was applied. Adaptive Biotechnologies carried out the TCRbeta CDR3 sequencing. The original methods were these. Repertoire similarity was assessed with the Chao-modified Jaccard index and with the median clonotype overlap from 200 random subsamples of equal sample size. The similarity analyses were run on either productive nucleotide sequences or amino acid sequences translated in silico. Hierarchical clustering with single linkage and t-SNE based on Chao-modified Jaccard distances were applied for the comparison of repertoires. Repertoire diversity was measured with the Renyi index after sample size normalisation across a range of alpha values. TCRdb stores this immuneACCESS table with in-frame sequences only. Part of the clones is absent; in the studies checked, under half of the shortfall reflects unresolved V genes, and no reason is known for the rest. V and J calls and clone size come straight from that table; D and trimming were deduced from the DNA. The sample's table covers 2,500 to 3,000 clones. The top ten clonotypes cover around 11% of the sample.

Synovial samples were synovial fluid collected alongside matched peripheral blood from each patient with active arthritis. TCR repertoire donors were about eleven juvenile idiopathic arthritis patients with active disease who had not reached inactive disease, 3 polyarticular and 8 oligoarticular. A median age of approximately 10 years (range about 2.1-25) and a median disease duration of around seven years (range 0.2-19.1) were recorded for the TCR-sequenced patients. FOXP3 TSDR demethylation in synovial Treg cells was comparable to that in blood Treg cells and healthy-donor Treg cells, which supports bona fide regulatory lineage commitment. Samples for TCR repertoire analysis were collected at two centres in Italy.

This TCR derives from a donor aged 2-35 years with juvenile idiopathic arthritis. Rearrangement joined TRBV7-2 to TRBJ2-7; TCRdb's D call of TRBD2 is untestable without DNA. The sequencing sample was made of Treg cells from the synovium. CDR3 loop: CASRKTGRAFYEQYF.